Below are 27 T cell receptor beta chains sequenced from a single sample in a study of blood T cell repertoires in COVID-19. Libraries were prepared by immunoSEQ multiplex PCR; TCRdb keeps only in-frame clonotypes and omits some of them. The repertoire has around 46,000 clones, about nine tenths of them found once; the top ten carry more than 15%. The specimen sequenced was peripheral blood. The receptors shown here come from a human donor in a cohort sampled during active COVID-19.

The J gene is TRBJ1-6, the V gene TRBV2; D may be TRBD1 (6 bases). This CDR3 is built from 14 residues. Germline CDR1 SNHLY, CDR2 FYNNEI. The V gene lost 4 bases and the J gene lost 8 bases, with 12 bases spanning the gap. This CDR3 reads CASSVNREYSPLHF. In DNA, the CDR3 is TGTGCCAGCAGTGTAAACAGGGAATATTCACCCCTCCACTTT.

V gene TRBV9 combines with J gene TRBJ2-2; D unclear. Germline values: CDR1 SGDLS, CDR2 YYNGEE. The length of the CDR3 is 12 residues. V was trimmed by 0 bases and J by 6 bases, leaving 3 bases between them. The CDR3 protein is CASSVVSGELFF. The CDR3 region has the DNA TGTGCCAGCAGCGTAGTATCCGGGGAGCTGTTTTTT.

The rearrangement joins TRBV5-8 to TRBJ1-6, with 7 bases aligning to TRBD1. Per germline, CDR1 SGHTS and CDR2 YDEGEE. CDR3 length: 15 amino acids. Trimming cost V 4 bases and J 5 bases; bases outside gene matches: 6. CDR3 sequence (DNA): TGTGCCAGCAGCATCCGACAGGGACATAATTCACCCCTCCACTTT. Amino acids: CASSIRQGHNSPLHF.

This sequence joins TRBV7-9 and TRBJ2-7; 8 nucleotides align to TRBD2. This CDR3 contains 15 residues. Germline V gene data show CDR1 as SEHNR and CDR2 as FQNEAQ (reference sequence). The ends lost 1 base at V and 5 bases at J; junction bases unmatched: 7. CDR3 coding DNA: TGTGCCAGCAGCTTAGGGACTAGCTGGTGGAACGAGCAGTACTTC. This codes for CASSLGTSWWNEQYF.

The chain recombines TRBV2 with TRBJ2-5, with 13 bases lining up with TRBD2. J lost 6 bases, V lost 4 bases, and 11 bases had no gene match. Looked up from germline, CDR1 is SNHLY and CDR2 is FYNNEI. This CDR3 has 17 amino acids. The CDR3, as DNA: TGTGCCAGCAGTGGGGGGACTAGCGGGGCCCAGCGCAAGACCCAGTACTTC. Encoded protein: CASSGGTSGAQRKTQYF.

V usage is TRBV28 and J usage is TRBJ2-7; maybe TRBD1 (6 bases). The germline V gene has CDR1 MDHEN and CDR2 SYDVKM. V lost 3 bases to trimming and J lost 4 bases, with 13 bases between them. The CDR3 covers 14 residues. CDR3 in amino acids: CASSFRQGIYEQYF. The CDR3 DNA reads TGTGCCAGCAGTTTTCGGCAGGGGATTTACGAGCAGTACTTC.

The gene calls are TRBV12-3 or TRBV12-4 and TRBJ2-5, with D tentatively TRBD2 (6 bases). CDR3 length: 13 amino acids. The V end was cut by 6 bases, the J end by 3 bases, with 11 bases between. This CDR3 reads CASRNGGEETQYF. The CDR3 nucleotides are TGTGCCAGCAGGAACGGGGGTGAAGAGACCCAGTACTTC.

The V call is TRBV4-3, the J call TRBJ1-1; a weak D match, TRBD1 (5 bases). This CDR3 has 14 residues. Germline assignment: CDR1 LGHNA and CDR2 YSLEER. V was trimmed by 1 base and J by 4 bases, leaving 10 bases between them. The CDR3 loop reads CASSQVLGGTEAFF. The CDR3 region has the DNA TGCGCCAGCAGCCAAGTACTCGGGGGCACTGAAGCTTTCTTT.

This clone was counted only a few times. The V and J genes are TRBV5-1 and TRBJ2-7; TRBD2 might be the D (5 bases). Germline-derived CDR1 and CDR2 are SGHRS and YFSETQ. The CDR3 sequence is 13 residues long. Trimming removed 10 bases from V and 6 bases from J, with 20 bases in between. CDR3 residues: CAFRRTARTEQYF. The CDR3 DNA is TGCGCCTTTCGGAGGACCGCTCGTACCGAGCAGTACTTC.

This clone was recorded once. This chain links TRBV18 with TRBJ1-3, with TRBD1 as a possible D gene (6 bases). The CDR3 length is 14 residues. The germline CDR1 and CDR2 sequences are KGHSH and LQKENI. The V and J ends lost 6 bases and 4 bases respectively, with 13 bases between them. This chain's CDR3 is CASSPDRMGNTIYF. The CDR3, as DNA: TGTGCCAGCTCCCCGGACAGAATGGGAAACACCATATATTTT.

This clone was seen more than once but under ten times. J is TRBJ1-1 and V is TRBV19; 10 nucleotides agree with TRBD1. Germline lookup yields CDR1 LNHDA and CDR2 SQIVND (reference sequence). CDR3 length: 16 residues. The J segment lost 6 bases and the V segment lost 9 bases, leaving 16 bases of the junction unmatched. CDR3 DNA sequence: TGTGCCAGCCTAGACAGGGGGCGAGACCGCGCAGCTGAAGCTTTCTTT. It specifies CASLDRGRDRAAEAFF.

J is TRBJ1-5 and V is TRBV6-2 or TRBV6-3, with D possibly matching TRBD1 (5 bases). Deletions cut 0 bases from V and 5 bases from J, with 17 bases between. This CDR3 is built from 17 residues. The germline gives CDR1 MNHEY, CDR2 SVGEGT. CDR3 protein: CASSYSWRGRGDQPQHF. CDR3 sequence (DNA): TGTGCCAGCAGTTACTCGTGGCGGGGCAGAGGGGATCAGCCCCAGCATTTT.

The chain employs TRBV30 and TRBJ1-1, with 7 nucleotides matching TRBD1. This CDR3 contains 13 residues. The trim removed 2 bases at V and 0 bases at J, leaving 0 bases unmatched. CDR1 is GTSNPN and CDR2 is SVGIG in the germline V gene (reference sequence). CDR3 region: CAWSTGVNTEAFF. As DNA, the CDR3 is TGTGCCTGGAGTACAGGGGTGAACACTGAAGCTTTCTTT.

This clone was seen a handful of times. The chain is built from TRBV6-5 and TRBJ2-3; 10 bases align to TRBD2. The CDR3 sequence is 15 residues long. J was trimmed by 3 bases and V by 6 bases; bases with no gene match: 6. The V gene's germline CDR1 is MNHEY and CDR2 SVGAGI. The CDR3 coding sequence is TGTGCCAGCAGCCTCCTAGCGGGAGAGACAGATACGCAGTATTTT. Residues: CASSLLAGETDTQYF.

The CDR3 DNA reads TGTGCCAGCAGCTTGGGGCAGGGTGCCTACGAGCAGTACTTC. This gives the protein CASSLGQGAYEQYF. The V call is TRBV5-4, the J call TRBJ2-7; D possibly corresponds to TRBD1 (5 bases). In germline, CDR1 is SGHNT, CDR2 YYREEE (reference sequence). V dropped 0 bases and J dropped 2 bases, with 9 bases sitting between them. This CDR3 spans 14 amino acids. Complete variable domain (other parts from reference TRBV5-4 and TRBJ2-7): ETGVTQSPTHLIKTRGQQVTLRCSSQSGHNTVSWYQQALGQGPQFIFQYYREEENGRGNFPPRFSGLQFPNYSSELNVNALELDDSALYLCASSLGQGAYEQYFGPGTRLTVT.

This chain uses TRBV4-3 with TRBJ2-7, with TRBD1 as a possible D gene (5 bases). Trimming cost V 0 bases and J 1 base, with 10 bases left between them. This CDR3 has 15 residues. CDR1 and CDR2 (germline): LGHNA, YSLEER. The CDR3 sequence: CASSQDPTGSYEQYF. CDR3 sequence (DNA): TGCGCCAGCAGCCAAGATCCCACAGGTTCCTACGAGCAGTACTTC.

The CDR3 nucleotides are TGTGCCAGCAGTCCTACAGGGGGTGGACTTATTACTAATGAGCAGTTCTTC. Translating it yields CASSPTGGGLITNEQFF. This rearrangement joins TRBV6-6 to TRBJ2-1; 8 bases fit TRBD1. J was trimmed by 7 bases and V by 5 bases; bases with no gene match: 16. CDR1 and CDR2 from the germline V gene are MNHNY and SVGAGI (reference sequence). The CDR3 consists of 17 residues.

The V gene is TRBV7-2, the J gene TRBJ2-1, with TRBD2 matching 11 bases. The germline V gene encodes CDR1 SGHTA and CDR2 FQGNSA. Trimming removed 7 bases from V and 5 bases from J; junction bases left unmatched: 7. The CDR3 loop spans 15 amino acids. CDR3 nucleotides: TGTGCCAGCACCGATAGCGGGAGGGCAAACAATGAGCAGTTCTTC. It specifies CASTDSGRANNEQFF.

The J gene is TRBJ2-1, the V gene TRBV11-2; 7 bases are shared with TRBD2. Trimming took 0 bases from V and 7 from J; bases not matched to a gene: 9. This CDR3 contains 16 residues. Germline lookup yields CDR1 SGHAT and CDR2 FQNNGV. CDR3 residues: CASSLDRSSGTNEQFF. CDR3 bases: TGTGCCAGCAGCTTAGACCGGTCTAGCGGAACGAATGAGCAGTTCTTC.

This clone was observed many times. This chain joins TRBV5-4 and TRBJ1-2, with a possible D match to TRBD1 (6 bases). The CDR3 totals 15 residues. V lost 1 base to trimming and J lost 4 bases, with 14 bases between them. Germline V lookup: CDR1 SGHNT, CDR2 YYREEE (reference sequence). CDR3 in amino acids: CASSLWWGTPYGYTF. The CDR3 DNA sequence: TGTGCCAGCAGCTTGTGGTGGGGGACACCCTATGGCTACACCTTC. The entire variable domain, with the rest obtained from reference TRBV5-4 and TRBJ1-2, is as follows: ETGVTQSPTHLIKTRGQQVTLRCSSQSGHNTVSWYQQALGQGPQFIFQYYREEENGRGNFPPRFSGLQFPNYSSELNVNALELDDSALYLCASSLWWGTPYGYTFGSGTRLTVV.

In this sample, this clone turned up once. The CDR3 nucleotides read TGTGCCAGCAGCTTAGGGGATAGCGGCTATGGCTACACCTTC. Protein sequence: CASSLGDSGYGYTF. The rearrangement uses TRBV5-5 and TRBJ1-2; a possible D gene is TRBD1 (5 bases). Per the germline V gene, CDR1 is SGHKS and CDR2 is YYEKEE (reference sequence). This CDR3 has 14 residues. Between the trimmed V and J ends, which lost 2 bases and 4 bases, there was a span of 12 bases.

V and J are TRBV5-1 and TRBJ2-7; 10 bases line up with TRBD1. Germline CDR1 and CDR2: SGHRS and YFSETQ. The CDR3 has 14 amino acids. J was trimmed by 2 bases and V by 6 bases; bases with no gene match: 5. The CDR3 loop reads CASTTGTGAYEQYF. The CDR3 DNA is TGCGCCAGCACAACCGGGACAGGGGCCTACGAGCAGTACTTC.

The sample holds a few counts of this clone. This chain joins TRBV27 and TRBJ2-7; 10 bases agree with TRBD1. From germline, CDR1 is MNHEY and CDR2 SMNVEV (reference sequence). V gave up 4 bases and J gave up 5 bases; unmatched junction bases: 8. This CDR3 has 15 residues. In DNA form, the CDR3 reads TGTGCCAGCAGTTCTCCGGGACAGGGGTCCCACGAGCAGTACTTC. As protein: CASSSPGQGSHEQYF.

The chain couples TRBV4-1 to TRBJ2-7; TRBD2 agrees at 11 bases. V trimming: 3 bases; J trimming: 5 bases; junction bases outside the gene matches: 6. The V gene's germline CDR1 is MGHRA and CDR2 YSYEKL. The CDR3 is 15 residues long. The CDR3 spells CASSHISGGANEQYF. CDR3 nucleotide sequence: TGCGCCAGCAGCCACATTAGCGGGGGGGCCAACGAGCAGTACTTC.

As DNA, the CDR3 is TGTGCCAGCAGTTTACAGGGTGGTCCCTACGAGCAGTACTTC. Its protein is CASSLQGGPYEQYF. The chain employs TRBV28 and TRBJ2-7; tentative D call: TRBD1 (5 bases). The CDR3 loop spans 14 amino acids. Germline V gene data show CDR1 as MDHEN and CDR2 as SYDVKM. Trimming shortened V by 2 bases and J by 2 bases, and 10 bases separated the two germline ends.

This clone was picked up a small number of times. The V call is TRBV28, the J call TRBJ2-7, with 8 nucleotides matching TRBD1. CDR1 and CDR2 from the germline V gene are MDHEN and SYDVKM. This CDR3 spans 13 amino acids. V lost 5 bases, J lost 7 bases, and 7 bases stayed unmatched. The CDR3 spells CASSGQGGYEQYF. CDR3 bases: TGTGCCAGCAGTGGACAGGGTGGATATGAGCAGTACTTC.

This clone was seen only once. This chain connects TRBV11-2 to TRBJ2-7, with D possibly being TRBD1 (5 bases). V was shortened by 3 bases and J by 3 bases, with 9 bases between the two germline ends. The CDR3 has 13 amino acids. CDR1 and CDR2 (germline): SGHAT, FQNNGV. The CDR3 sequence: CASSFFDSYEQYF. DNA for the CDR3: TGTGCCAGCAGCTTCTTTGACAGCTACGAGCAGTACTTC.